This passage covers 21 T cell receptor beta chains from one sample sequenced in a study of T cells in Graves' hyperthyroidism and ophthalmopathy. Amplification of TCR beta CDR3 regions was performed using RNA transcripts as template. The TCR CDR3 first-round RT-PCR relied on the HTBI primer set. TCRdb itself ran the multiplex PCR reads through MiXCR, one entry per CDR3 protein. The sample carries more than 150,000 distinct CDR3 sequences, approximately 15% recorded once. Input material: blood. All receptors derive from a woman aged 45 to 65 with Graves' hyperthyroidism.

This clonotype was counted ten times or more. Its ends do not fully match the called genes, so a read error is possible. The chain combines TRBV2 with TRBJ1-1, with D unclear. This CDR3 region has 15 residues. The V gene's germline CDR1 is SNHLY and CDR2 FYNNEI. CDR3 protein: CTSSEALRRNTEAFF. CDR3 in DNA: TGTACCAGCAGTGAAGCGCTTAGGAGGAACACTGAAGCTTTCTTT.

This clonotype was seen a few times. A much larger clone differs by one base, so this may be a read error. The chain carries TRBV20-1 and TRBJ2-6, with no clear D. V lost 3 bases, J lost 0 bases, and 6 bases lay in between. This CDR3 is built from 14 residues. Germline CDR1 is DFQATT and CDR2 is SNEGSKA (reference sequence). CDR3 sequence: CSARMRSGANVLTF. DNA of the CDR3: TGCAGTGCTAGGATGCGCTCTGGGGCCAACGTCCTGACTTTC.

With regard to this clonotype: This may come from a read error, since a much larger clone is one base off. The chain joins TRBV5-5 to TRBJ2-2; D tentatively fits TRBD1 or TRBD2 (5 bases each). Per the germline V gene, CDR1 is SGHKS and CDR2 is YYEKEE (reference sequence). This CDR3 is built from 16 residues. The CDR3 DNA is TGTGCCAGCAGCTTGGGGATGCAGGGATACACCGGGGAGCTGTCTTTT. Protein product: CASSLGMQGYTGELSF.

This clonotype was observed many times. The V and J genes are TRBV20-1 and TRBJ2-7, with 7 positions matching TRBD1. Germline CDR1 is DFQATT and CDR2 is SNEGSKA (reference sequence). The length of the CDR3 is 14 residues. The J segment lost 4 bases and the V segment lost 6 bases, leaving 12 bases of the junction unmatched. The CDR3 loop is CSASLPRQGYEQYF. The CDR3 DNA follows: TGCAGTGCCTCCCTACCCCGACAGGGTTACGAGCAGTACTTC.

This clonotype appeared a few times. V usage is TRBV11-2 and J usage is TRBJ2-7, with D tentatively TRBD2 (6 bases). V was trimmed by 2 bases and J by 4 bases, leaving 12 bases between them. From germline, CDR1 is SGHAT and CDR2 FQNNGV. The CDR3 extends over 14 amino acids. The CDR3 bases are TGTGCCAGCAGCTTATCCCGGGGAGGATACGAGCAGTACTTC. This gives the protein CASSLSRGGYEQYF.

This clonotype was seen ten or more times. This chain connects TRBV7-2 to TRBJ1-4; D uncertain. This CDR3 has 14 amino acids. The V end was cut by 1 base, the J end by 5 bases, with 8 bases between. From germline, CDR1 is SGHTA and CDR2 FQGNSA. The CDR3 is CASSLGRTNEKLFF. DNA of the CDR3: TGTGCCAGCAGCTTAGGACGTACAAATGAAAAACTGTTTTTT.

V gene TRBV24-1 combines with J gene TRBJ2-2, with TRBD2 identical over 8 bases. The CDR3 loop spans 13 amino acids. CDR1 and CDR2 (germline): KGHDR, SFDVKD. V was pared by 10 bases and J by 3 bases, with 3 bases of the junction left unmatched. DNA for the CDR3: TGTGCCACGACGGGGGGGGACACCGGGGAGCTGTTTTTT. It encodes CATTGGDTGELFF.

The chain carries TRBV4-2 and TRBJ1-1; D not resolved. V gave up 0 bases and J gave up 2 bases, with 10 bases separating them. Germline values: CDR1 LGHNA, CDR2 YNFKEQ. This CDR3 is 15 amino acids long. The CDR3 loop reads CASSQDPLANTEAFF. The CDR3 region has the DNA TGTGCCAGCAGCCAAGATCCGCTGGCTAACACTGAAGCTTTCTTT.

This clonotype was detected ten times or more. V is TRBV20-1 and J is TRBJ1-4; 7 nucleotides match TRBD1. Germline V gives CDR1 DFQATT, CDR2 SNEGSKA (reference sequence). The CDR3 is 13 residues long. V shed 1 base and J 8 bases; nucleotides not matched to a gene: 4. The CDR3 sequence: CSARGDSLEKLFF. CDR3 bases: TGCAGTGCTAGAGGGGACAGTTTGGAAAAACTGTTTTTT.

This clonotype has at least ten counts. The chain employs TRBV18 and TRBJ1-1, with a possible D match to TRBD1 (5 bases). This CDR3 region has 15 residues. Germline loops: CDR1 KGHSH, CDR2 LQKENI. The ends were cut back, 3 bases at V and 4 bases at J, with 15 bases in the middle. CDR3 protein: CASSPLDGAGTEAFF. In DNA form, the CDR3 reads TGTGCCAGCTCACCGCTTGACGGGGCGGGCACTGAAGCTTTCTTT.

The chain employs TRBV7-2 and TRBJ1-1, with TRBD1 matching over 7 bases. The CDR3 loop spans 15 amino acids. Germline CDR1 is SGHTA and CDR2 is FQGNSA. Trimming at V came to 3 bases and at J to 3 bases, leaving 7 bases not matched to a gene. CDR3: CASSFRNTGDTEAFF. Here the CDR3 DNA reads TGTGCCAGCAGCTTCAGAAATACAGGGGACACTGAAGCTTTCTTT.

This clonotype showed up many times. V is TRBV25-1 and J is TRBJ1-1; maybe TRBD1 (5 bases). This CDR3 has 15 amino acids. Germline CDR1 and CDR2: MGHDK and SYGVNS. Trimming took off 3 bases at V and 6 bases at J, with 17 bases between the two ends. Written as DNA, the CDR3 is TGTGCCAGCAGTGATAGTGCCACCGCGGGGGCTGAAGCTTTCTTT. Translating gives CASSDSATAGAEAFF.

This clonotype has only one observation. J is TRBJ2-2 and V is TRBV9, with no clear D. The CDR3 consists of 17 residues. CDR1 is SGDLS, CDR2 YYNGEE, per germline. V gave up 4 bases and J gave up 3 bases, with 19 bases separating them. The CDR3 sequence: CASSLRPAPEYTGELFF. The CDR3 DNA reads TGTGCCAGCAGCTTAAGACCCGCCCCTGAGTACACCGGGGAGCTGTTTTTT.

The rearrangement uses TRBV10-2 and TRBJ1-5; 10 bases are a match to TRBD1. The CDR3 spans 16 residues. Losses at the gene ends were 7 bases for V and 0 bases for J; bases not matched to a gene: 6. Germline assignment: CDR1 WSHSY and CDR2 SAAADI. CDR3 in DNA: TGCGCCAGCAAAAGGACAGGGGGGGATAGCAATCAGCCCCAGCATTTT. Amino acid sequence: CASKRTGGDSNQPQHF.

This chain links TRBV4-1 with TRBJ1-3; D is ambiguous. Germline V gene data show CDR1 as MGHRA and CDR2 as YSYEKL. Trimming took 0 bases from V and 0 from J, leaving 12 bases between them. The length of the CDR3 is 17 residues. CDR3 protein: CASSQDGGRNSGNTIYF. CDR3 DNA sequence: TGCGCCAGCAGCCAAGATGGTGGCAGGAACTCTGGAAACACCATATATTTT.

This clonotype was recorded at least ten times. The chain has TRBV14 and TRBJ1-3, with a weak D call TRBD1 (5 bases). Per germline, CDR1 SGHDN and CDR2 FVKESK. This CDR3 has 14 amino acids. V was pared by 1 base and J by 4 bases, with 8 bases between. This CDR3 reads CASSQAQAGNTIYF. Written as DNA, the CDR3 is TGTGCCAGCAGCCAAGCACAGGCCGGAAACACCATATATTTT.

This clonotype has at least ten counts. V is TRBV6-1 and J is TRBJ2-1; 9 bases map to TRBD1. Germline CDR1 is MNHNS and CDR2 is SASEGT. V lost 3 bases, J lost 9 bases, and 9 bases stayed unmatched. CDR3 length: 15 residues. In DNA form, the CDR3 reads TGTGCCAGCAGTGACCCGGGACAGGGATATCTTGAGCAGTTCTTC. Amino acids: CASSDPGQGYLEQFF.

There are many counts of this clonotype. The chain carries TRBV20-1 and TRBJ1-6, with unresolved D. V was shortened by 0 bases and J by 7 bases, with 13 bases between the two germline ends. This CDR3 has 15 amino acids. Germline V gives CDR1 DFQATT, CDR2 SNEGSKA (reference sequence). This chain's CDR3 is CSARDDRLGNSPLHF. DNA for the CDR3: TGCAGTGCTAGAGATGACCGCCTGGGGAATTCACCCCTCCACTTT.

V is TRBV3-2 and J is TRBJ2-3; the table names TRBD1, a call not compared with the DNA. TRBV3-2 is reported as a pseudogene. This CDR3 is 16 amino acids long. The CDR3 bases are TGTGCCAGCAGCCACGGACAGGGTGAGCACACAGATACGCAGTATTTT. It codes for CASSHGQGEHTDTQYF.

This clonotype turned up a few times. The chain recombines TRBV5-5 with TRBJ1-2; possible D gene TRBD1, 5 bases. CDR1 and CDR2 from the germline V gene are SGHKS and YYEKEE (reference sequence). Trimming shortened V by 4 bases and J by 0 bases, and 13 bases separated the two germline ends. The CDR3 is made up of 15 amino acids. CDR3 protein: CASSLVGGTNYGYTF. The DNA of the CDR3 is TGTGCCAGCAGCCTGGTGGGGGGGACTAACTATGGCTACACCTTC.

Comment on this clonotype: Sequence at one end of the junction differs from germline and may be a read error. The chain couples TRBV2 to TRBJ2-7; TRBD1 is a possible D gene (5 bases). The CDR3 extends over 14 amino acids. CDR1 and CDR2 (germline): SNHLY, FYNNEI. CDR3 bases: TGTGCCGGCAGTGGCGGAGACAGTCCCTACGAGCAGTACTTC. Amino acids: CAGSGGDSPYEQYF.